This T cell receptor (beta chain) was documented in a study of blood T cell repertoires in COVID-19. Study context: The United States, Italy and Spain were the sources of the acute and convalescent COVID-19 samples. The analysed material was cDNA or gDNA that came from T cells, B-cell-depleted T cells, or PBMCs.

Original processing notes: Researchers report that nucleated cell counts were estimated from reference gene primer amplification. Generated by immunoSEQ multiplex PCR, the TCRdb table keeps only in-frame clones and is missing some. V, J and clone size derive from that table, while D and trimming were established from the DNA sequence. The sample shows about 50,000 clones, around 90% of them seen only once. The clonotype originates from a human donor with active COVID-19. The donor label of this sample is uncertain. Material for sequencing was peripheral blood.

The CDR3 bases are TGTGCCAGCAGCTTAATAGGGGGCTTGAGCTCCTACAATGAGCAGTTCTTC. It specifies CASSLIGGLSSYNEQFF. The chain carries TRBV7-3 and TRBJ2-1; 7 bases agree with TRBD1. Germline loops: CDR1 SGHTA, CDR2 FQGTGA. V lost 1 base to trimming and J lost 0 bases; unmatched junction nucleotides: 6. The CDR3 is made up of 17 amino acids.